The T cell receptor beta chain described here comes from a study of T cell changes during pregnancy in multiple sclerosis. Trimming cost V 4 bases and J 6 bases; bases outside gene matches: 10. This CDR3 is built from 15 residues. Germline assignment: CDR1 SGHNT and CDR2 YYREEE (reference sequence). TCRdb's table, derived via immunoSEQ multiplex PCR, lists solely in-frame clones and lacks some. The sample includes 90,000 to 100,000 clones, around 90% seen only once; the top ten take approximately 2%. The receptor comes from a female donor in good health, enrolled as a control in a pregnancy study. The chain uses TRBV5-4 and TRBJ2-3; TRBD1 aligns across 8 bases. The sample was peripheral blood, taken after pregnancy. DNA of the CDR3: TGTGCCAGCAGCCAACCGGACAGGGTAGTGGATACGCAGTATTTT. Its translation is CASSQPDRVVDTQYF.